This T cell receptor (beta chain) comes out of a study of blood T cell repertoires in COVID-19. Across the whole study: The United States, Italy and Spain supplied acute and convalescent COVID-19 samples. Sources were T cells, B-cell-depleted T cells, or PBMCs; the material itself was cDNA or gDNA.

The V gene's germline CDR1 is SEHNR and CDR2 FQNEAQ (reference sequence). CDR3 length: 15 residues. The V gene lost 5 bases and the J gene lost 4 bases, with 15 bases spanning the gap. Methods used by the authors: The assay estimated nucleated cells by amplifying reference gene primers. The protocol was immunoSEQ multiplex PCR, while the TCRdb copy is restricted to in-frame clones and leaves out a portion. V and J calls and clone size are given by that table; D and trimming were obtained from the DNA. The sample consists of about 340,000 clones, roughly 86% of them appearing once. Seattle participants joined during active infection and were tracked over time.

This chain joins TRBV7-9 and TRBJ1-3, with unresolved D. Specimen: peripheral blood. The sequence derives from a woman between 65 and 79 years old with COVID-19, enrolled during active disease. CDR3: CASSARVAPGNTIYF. DNA for the CDR3: TGTGCCAGCAGCGCCCGGGTGGCCCCCGGAAACACCATATATTTT. The variable domain in full, with the rest retrieved from reference TRBV7-9 and TRBJ1-3, is DTGVSQNPRHKITKRGQNVTFRCDPISEHNRLYWYRQTLGQGPEFLTYFQNEAQLEKSRLLSDRFSAERPKGSFSTLEIQRTEQGDSAMYLCASSARVAPGNTIYFGEGSWLTVV.